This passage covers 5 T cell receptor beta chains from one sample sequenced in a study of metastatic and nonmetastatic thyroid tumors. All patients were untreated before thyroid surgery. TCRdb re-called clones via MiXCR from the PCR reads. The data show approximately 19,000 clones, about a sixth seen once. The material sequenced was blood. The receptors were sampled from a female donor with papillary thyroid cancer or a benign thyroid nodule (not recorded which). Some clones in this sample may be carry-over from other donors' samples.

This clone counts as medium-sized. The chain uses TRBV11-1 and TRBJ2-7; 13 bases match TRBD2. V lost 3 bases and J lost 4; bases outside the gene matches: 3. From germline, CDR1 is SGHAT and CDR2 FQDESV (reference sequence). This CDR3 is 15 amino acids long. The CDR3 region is CASSFGTSGTYEQYF. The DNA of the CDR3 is TGTGCCAGCAGCTTTGGGACTAGCGGGACTTACGAGCAGTACTTC.

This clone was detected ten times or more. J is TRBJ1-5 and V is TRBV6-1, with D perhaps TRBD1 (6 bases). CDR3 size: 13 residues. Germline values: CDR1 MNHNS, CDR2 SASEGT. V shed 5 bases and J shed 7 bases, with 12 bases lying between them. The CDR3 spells CASSTGLLQPQHF. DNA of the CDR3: TGTGCCAGCAGTACAGGGCTTTTGCAGCCCCAGCATTTT.

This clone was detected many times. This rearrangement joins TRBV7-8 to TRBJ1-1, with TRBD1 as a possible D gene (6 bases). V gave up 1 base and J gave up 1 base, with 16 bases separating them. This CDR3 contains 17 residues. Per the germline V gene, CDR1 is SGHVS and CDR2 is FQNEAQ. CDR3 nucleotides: TGTGCCAGCAGCTTAGGTCGGCGAGGGGGAAAGAACACTGAAGCTTTCTTT. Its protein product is CASSLGRRGGKNTEAFF.

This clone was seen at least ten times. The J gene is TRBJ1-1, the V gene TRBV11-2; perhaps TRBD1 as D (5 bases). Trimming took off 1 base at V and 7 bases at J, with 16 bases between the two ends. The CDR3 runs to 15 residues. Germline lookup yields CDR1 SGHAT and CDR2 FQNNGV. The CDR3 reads CASSLGLVGRSEAFF. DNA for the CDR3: TGTGCCAGCAGCTTAGGATTGGTGGGGCGGAGTGAAGCTTTCTTT.

The CDR3 region has the DNA TGCGCCAGCAGCGGACTAGCGGGGGAAGATACGCAGTATTTT. This encodes CASSGLAGEDTQYF. This sequence joins TRBV5-1 and TRBJ2-3; 13 positions match TRBD2. CDR1 is SGHRS, CDR2 YFSETQ, per germline. V dropped 4 bases and J dropped 5; count of bases not matched to a gene: 1. This CDR3 has 14 amino acids.